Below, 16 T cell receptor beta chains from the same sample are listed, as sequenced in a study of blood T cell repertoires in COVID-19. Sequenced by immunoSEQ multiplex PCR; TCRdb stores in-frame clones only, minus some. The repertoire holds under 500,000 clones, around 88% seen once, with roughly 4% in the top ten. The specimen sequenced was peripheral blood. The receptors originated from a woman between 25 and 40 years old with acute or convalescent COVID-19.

The CDR3 reads CASSLTYRGAANNEQFF. The DNA of the CDR3 is TGTGCCAGCAGCTTAACCTACCGGGGGGCGGCCAACAATGAGCAGTTCTTC. The chain carries TRBV7-2 and TRBJ2-1; tentatively, D is TRBD2 (7 bases). CDR1 is SGHTA and CDR2 is FQGNSA in the germline V gene. V gave up 2 bases and J gave up 5 bases, with 19 bases separating them. The CDR3 is 17 residues long.

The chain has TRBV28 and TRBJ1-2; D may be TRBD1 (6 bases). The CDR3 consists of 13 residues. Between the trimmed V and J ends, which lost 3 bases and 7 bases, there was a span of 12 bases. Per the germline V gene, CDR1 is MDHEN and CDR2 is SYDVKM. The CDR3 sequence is CASSFERGSGYTF. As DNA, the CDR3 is TGTGCCAGCAGTTTCGAGAGGGGGTCTGGCTACACCTTC.

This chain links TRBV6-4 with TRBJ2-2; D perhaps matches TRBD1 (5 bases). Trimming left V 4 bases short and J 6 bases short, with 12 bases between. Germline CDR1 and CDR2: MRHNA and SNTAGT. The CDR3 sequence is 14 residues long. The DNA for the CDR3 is TGTGCCAGCAGTGCAGGGATCGGGTCCGGGGAGCTGTTTTTT. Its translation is CASSAGIGSGELFF.

CDR3 sequence (DNA): TGTGCCAGCAGTTACTCGTCGGGGAGGTTGGGTTCACCCCTCCACTTT. Amino acids: CASSYSSGRLGSPLHF. The chain uses TRBV6-5 and TRBJ1-6; D gene unclear. The CDR3 is 16 residues long. CDR1 is MNHEY and CDR2 is SVGAGI in the germline V gene. The germline V and J ends were trimmed by 0 bases and 9 bases, with 15 bases remaining between them.

CDR3 region: CASSLRGTDEQYF. In DNA, the CDR3 is TGTGCCAGCAGCCTTAGGGGGACGGACGAGCAGTACTTC. The chain combines TRBV3-1 (or the pseudogene TRBV3-2) with TRBJ2-7; possible D gene TRBD1, 6 bases. The CDR3 covers 13 residues. Germline assignment: CDR1 LGHDT and CDR2 YNNKEL (reference sequence). Trimming took 4 bases from V and 5 from J, leaving 12 bases between them.

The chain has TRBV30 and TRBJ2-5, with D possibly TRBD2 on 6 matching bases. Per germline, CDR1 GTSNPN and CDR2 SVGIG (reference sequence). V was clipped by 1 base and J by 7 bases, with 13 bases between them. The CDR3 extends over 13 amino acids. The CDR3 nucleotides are TGTGCCTGGAGTGAACGGCGGGGCTGGACCCAGTACTTC. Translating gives CAWSERRGWTQYF.

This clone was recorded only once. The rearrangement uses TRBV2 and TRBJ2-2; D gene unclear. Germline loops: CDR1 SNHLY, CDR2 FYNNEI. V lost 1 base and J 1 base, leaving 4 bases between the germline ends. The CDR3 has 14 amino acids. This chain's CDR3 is CASSEVRNTGELFF. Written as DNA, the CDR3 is TGTGCCAGCAGTGAAGTCCGGAACACCGGGGAGCTGTTTTTT.

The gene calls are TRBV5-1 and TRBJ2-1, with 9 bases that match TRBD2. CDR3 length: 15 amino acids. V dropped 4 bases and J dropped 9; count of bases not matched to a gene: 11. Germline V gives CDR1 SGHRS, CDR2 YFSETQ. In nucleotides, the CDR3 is TGCGCCAGCAGCCCCGACGGCGGGGGGGCCTTTGAGCAGTTCTTC. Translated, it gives CASSPDGGGAFEQFF.

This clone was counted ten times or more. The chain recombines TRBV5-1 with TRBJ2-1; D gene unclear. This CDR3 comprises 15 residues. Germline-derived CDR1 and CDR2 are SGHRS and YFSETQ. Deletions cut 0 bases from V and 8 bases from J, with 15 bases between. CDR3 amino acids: CASSLDGSQVDEQFF. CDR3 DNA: TGCGCCAGCAGCTTGGATGGCAGCCAGGTCGATGAGCAGTTCTTC.

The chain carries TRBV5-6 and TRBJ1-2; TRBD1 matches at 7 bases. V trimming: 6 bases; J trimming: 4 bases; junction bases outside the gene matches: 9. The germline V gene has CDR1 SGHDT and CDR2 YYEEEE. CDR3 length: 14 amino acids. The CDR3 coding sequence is TGTGCCAGCATCTACAGGGGTCGGTTCTATGGCTACACCTTC. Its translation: CASIYRGRFYGYTF.

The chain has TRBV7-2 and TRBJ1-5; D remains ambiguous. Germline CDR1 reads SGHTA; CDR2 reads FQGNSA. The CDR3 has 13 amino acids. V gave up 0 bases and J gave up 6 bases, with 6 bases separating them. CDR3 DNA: TGTGCCAGCAGCTTAGCGCTGCGTCAGCCCCAGCATTTT. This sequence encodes CASSLALRQPQHF.

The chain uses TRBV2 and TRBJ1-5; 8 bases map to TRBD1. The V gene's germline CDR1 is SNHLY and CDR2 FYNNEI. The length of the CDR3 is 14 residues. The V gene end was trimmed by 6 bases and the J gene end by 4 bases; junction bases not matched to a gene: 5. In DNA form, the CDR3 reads TGTGCCAGCAGCGGGACAGGACAAAATCAGCCCCAGCATTTT. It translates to CASSGTGQNQPQHF.

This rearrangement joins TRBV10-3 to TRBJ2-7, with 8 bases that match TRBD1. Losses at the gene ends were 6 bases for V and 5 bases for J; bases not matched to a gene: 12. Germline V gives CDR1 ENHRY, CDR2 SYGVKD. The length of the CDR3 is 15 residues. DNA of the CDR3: TGTGCCATCAGCAGGACAGGGCGAGACACCCACGAGCAGTACTTC. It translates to CAISRTGRDTHEQYF.

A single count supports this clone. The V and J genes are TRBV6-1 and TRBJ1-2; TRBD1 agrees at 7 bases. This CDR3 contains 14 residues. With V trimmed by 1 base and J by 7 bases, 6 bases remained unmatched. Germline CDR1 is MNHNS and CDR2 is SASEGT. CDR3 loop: CASSEDEGARGYTF. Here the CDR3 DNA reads TGTGCCAGCAGTGAAGACGAGGGGGCGCGTGGCTACACCTTC.

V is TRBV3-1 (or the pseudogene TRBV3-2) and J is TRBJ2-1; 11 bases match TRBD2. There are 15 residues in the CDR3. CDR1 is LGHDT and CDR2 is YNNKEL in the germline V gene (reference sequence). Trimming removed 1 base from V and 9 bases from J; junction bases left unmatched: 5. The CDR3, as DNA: TGTGCCAGCAGCCAAGTAGCGGGGGGGCCGGGTGAGCAGTTCTTC. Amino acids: CASSQVAGGPGEQFF.

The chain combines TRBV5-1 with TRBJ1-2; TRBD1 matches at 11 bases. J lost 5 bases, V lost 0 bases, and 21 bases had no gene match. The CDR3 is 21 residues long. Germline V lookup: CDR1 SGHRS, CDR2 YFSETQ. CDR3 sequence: CASSLGDRGSEGLSRGYGYTF. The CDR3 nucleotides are TGCGCCAGCAGCTTGGGGGACAGGGGGAGCGAGGGCCTATCTAGGGGATATGGCTACACCTTC.